A selection of T cell receptor beta chains follows, all from one sample in a study of PD-1 and CTLA-4 blockade in melanoma. TCRdb's copy holds only in-frame clones and misses some; the assay was immunoSEQ multiplex PCR. The sample lists about 29,000 clones; roughly nine tenths were seen once. The sample was CD8+ T cells from peripheral blood, taken before anti-PD-1 treatment. These receptors were taken from a human donor with melanoma. CDR3s include the opening cysteine and the closing phenylalanine or tryptophan. A D gene is named only where the DNA matches it firmly. The listing skips clone size in some rows; elsewhere it reads once, few, many or a size class.

abundance,v_gene,j_gene,d_gene,CDR3nt,CDR3aa
NA,TRBV7-6,TRBJ2-7,NA,TGTGCCAGCAGCTCAGGGAGTTCCTACGAGCAGTACTTC,CASSSGSSYEQYF
NA,TRBV3-1/TRBV3-2,TRBJ1-2,NA,TGTGCCAGCAGCCAAGATACGGGAGTCTATGGCTACACCTTC,CASSQDTGVYGYTF
NA,TRBV10-3,TRBJ1-1,TRBD1,TGTGCCATCAGTGCTAGACAGGGAATGAACACTGAAGCTTTCTTT,CAISARQGMNTEAFF
NA,TRBV18,TRBJ1-1,NA,TGTGCCAGCTCACCACCGAGTACCGCAGGGAACACTGAAGCTTTCTTT,CASSPPSTAGNTEAFF
once,TRBV28,TRBJ2-3,TRBD2,TGTGCCAGCAGTTCAATGACTAGCGGGGTACGCACAGATACGCAGTATTTT,CASSSMTSGVRTDTQYF
NA,TRBV27,TRBJ2-1,TRBD1,TGTGCCAGCAGTTGGTCAGGGGGCACCGATGAGCAGTTCTTC,CASSWSGGTDEQFF
NA,TRBV5-1,TRBJ2-1,TRBD2,TGCGCCAGCAGCTTGGAGGCTAGCGGGACTGTCAATGAGCAGTTCTTC,CASSLEASGTVNEQFF
NA,TRBV7-9,TRBJ2-3,NA,TGTGCCAGCAGCTTAGGAGCAGATACGCAGTATTTT,CASSLGADTQYF
NA,TRBV30,TRBJ1-1,NA,TGTGCCTGGAGTGTTGGAGGGGCGGACTTCTTT,CAWSVGGADFF
NA,TRBV4-1,TRBJ1-4,NA,TGCGCCAGCAGCCAAGGGGAGCTTCTTAATGAAAAACTGTTTTTT,CASSQGELLNEKLFF
NA,TRBV18,TRBJ2-1,NA,TGTGCCAGCTCCGGGGTCGACGGTGGCAATGAGCAGTTCTTC,CASSGVDGGNEQFF
once,TRBV13,TRBJ2-1,NA,TGTGCCAGCAGCCCCCGGCCAGGGGACTCCTACAATGAGCAGTTCTTC,CASSPRPGDSYNEQFF
NA,TRBV5-1,TRBJ1-4,TRBD1,TGCGCCAGCAGCCAGGACAGGGGGATCCGGGAAAAACTGTTTTTT,CASSQDRGIREKLFF
NA,TRBV6-4,TRBJ2-3,NA,TGTGCCAGCAGGGATACGGCGACCACAGATACGCAGTATTTT,CASRDTATTDTQYF
NA,TRBV30,TRBJ2-1,TRBD2,TGTGCCTGGAGTCCCCCGGGACTAGCGGGAGGTGAGCAGTTCTTC,CAWSPPGLAGGEQFF
NA,TRBV10-3,TRBJ2-7,NA,TGTGCCATCAGCCCGACAGGTGGGAGGGATGGCCACGAGCAGTACTTC,CAISPTGGRDGHEQYF
NA,TRBV7-3,TRBJ2-2,TRBD1,TGTGCCAGCAGCTCTTCGACAGGGAGATCCGCCGGGGAGCTGTTTTTT,CASSSSTGRSAGELFF
NA,TRBV24-1,TRBJ1-1,NA,TGTGCCACCAGTGAAGAGGGTGGTGTTGAAGCTTTCTTT,CATSEEGGVEAFF
NA,TRBV13,TRBJ1-1,TRBD1,TGTGCCAGCAGCGCCGGACAGGGACTAACCCTGGGGACTGAAGCTTTCTTT,CASSAGQGLTLGTEAFF
NA,TRBV6-5,TRBJ1-5,NA,TGTGCCAGCAGTTACCGGGGGGGCCAGCCCCAGCATTTT,CASSYRGGQPQHF
NA,TRBV18,TRBJ1-6,NA,TGTGCCAGCTCACCAGGAGACAGACAGAATTCACCCCTCCACTTT,CASSPGDRQNSPLHF
few,TRBV30,TRBJ1-5,NA,TGTGCCTGGAGTGTCCGGGGGCAGCCCCAGCATTTT,CAWSVRGQPQHF
once,TRBV30,TRBJ1-2,TRBD1,TGTGCCTGGACCGCAGGACAGGGTGATGGCTACACCTTC,CAWTAGQGDGYTF